This T cell receptor (beta chain) was identified in a study of shared clonotypes between healthy human individuals. V shed 0 bases and J shed 0 bases, with 4 bases lying between them. This CDR3 region has 14 residues. Germline CDR1 is SGHRS and CDR2 is YFSETQ. Concerning this clone itself: This specimen includes other DNA sequences encoding the same CDR3.

The data were produced by immunoSEQ multiplex PCR, yet TCRdb's version contains in-frame clones alone and is incomplete. The sample includes approximately 2.1 million clones, about 92% seen only once; the top ten take 0.35% to 0.45%. This sequence joins TRBV5-1 and TRBJ2-1; no clear D gene. Sequenced material: naive CD4+ T cells from PBMCs. Subset in this sample: CD45RA+ positively selected. The TCR comes from a young man in good health. Some clones in this sample may be carry-over from other donors' samples. The CDR3 bases are TGCGCCAGCAGCTTGGACACCTCCTACAATGAGCAGTTCTTC. Protein product: CASSLDTSYNEQFF.